This TCR beta chain was documented in a study of patients and donors after allogeneic stem cell transplantation (TCRdb year 2020). Concerning this clonotype: Its antigen remains unidentified. Base qualities are not recorded, but no much larger clone differs from it by a single base.

Receptor libraries were prepared by RT-PCR. Instrument on record: NextSeq 550. TCRdb redid the processing of the public reads, applying fastp at Q25 and MiXCR, and retained in-frame beta chains. Entries are consolidated by CDR3 protein sequence, retaining the most common genes and DNA. The table for this sample lists hundreds of thousands of distinct CDR3 sequences; under 20% of them were counted only once. 7% to 7.5% of the sample is taken by the ten largest. The CDR3 holds 14 amino acids from the cysteine to the phenylalanine. Only CDR3 DNA remains: 42 bases, in frame from the first base. The germline V gene specifies SGHVS as CDR1 and FQNEAQ as CDR2. Trimming takes 3 bases from V and 1 base from J, and the germline ends sit 10 bases apart.

The material sequenced was blood, either unsorted or a sorted T cell fraction (not recorded which). The receptor's source is a human donor who was either an allogeneic HSCT recipient or a stem cell or donor lymphocyte infusion donor (not recorded which). It is not recorded whose cells these are; they may come from a transplant donor. The chain joins TRBV7-8 to TRBJ2-7; no confident D gene assignment can be made. This receptor has the CDR3 CASSLWTASYEQYF. The bases read TGTGCCAGCAGCTTGTGGACGGCATCCTACGAGCAGTACTTC.